This TCR beta chain emerged from a study of blood T cell repertoires in COVID-19. V lost 4 bases and J lost 2, with 8 bases in between. Germline V gene sequence: CDR1 ENHRY, CDR2 SYGVKD. The CDR3 loop spans 13 amino acids. Measured with immunoSEQ multiplex PCR; TCRdb has only the in-frame clones, and not every one. Found here are roughly 330,000 clones, about 86% of them singletons; the top ten hold roughly 1.3%. Sequenced material: peripheral blood. This chain links TRBV10-3 with TRBJ2-5, with unresolved D. The sequence derives from a woman in her forties or fifties with acute or convalescent COVID-19. In nucleotides, the CDR3 is TGTGCCATCAGTGGAACTCCACAAGAGACCCAGTACTTC. Translation: CAISGTPQETQYF.